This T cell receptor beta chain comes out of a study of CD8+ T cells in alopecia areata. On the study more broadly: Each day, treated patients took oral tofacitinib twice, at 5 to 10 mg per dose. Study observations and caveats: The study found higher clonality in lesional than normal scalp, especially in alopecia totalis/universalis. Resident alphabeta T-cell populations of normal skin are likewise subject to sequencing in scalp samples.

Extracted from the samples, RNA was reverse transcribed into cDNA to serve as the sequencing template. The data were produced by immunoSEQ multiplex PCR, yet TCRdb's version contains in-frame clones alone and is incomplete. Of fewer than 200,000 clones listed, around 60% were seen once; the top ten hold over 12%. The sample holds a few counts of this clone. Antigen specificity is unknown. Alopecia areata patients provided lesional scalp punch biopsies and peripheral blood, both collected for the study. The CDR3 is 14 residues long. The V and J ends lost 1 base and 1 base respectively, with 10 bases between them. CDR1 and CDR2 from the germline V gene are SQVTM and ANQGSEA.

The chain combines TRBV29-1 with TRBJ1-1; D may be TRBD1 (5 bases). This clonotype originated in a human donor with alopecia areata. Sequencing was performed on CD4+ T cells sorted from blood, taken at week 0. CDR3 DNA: TGCAGCGTTGAAGGACAGAGACGGAACACTGAAGCTTTCTTT. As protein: CSVEGQRRNTEAFF.